This is a list of T cell receptor beta chains from one sample in a study of vaccination and CD4 T cells after COVID-19. Their antigens are not known. One entry per CDR3 protein results from TCRdb running MiXCR on the PCR reads. Found here are 20,000 to 25,000 distinct CDR3 sequences, around half of them singletons; the top ten hold approximately 4.5%. Specimen: CD4+ T cells from blood, cultured in vitro. These TCRs come from a human donor who had recovered from COVID-19. The CDR3 runs from the conserved cysteine through the conserved F or W. Clone size is shown for a subset of rows, as once, few, many or a class of expanded clone.

j_call	v_call	clone_size	cdr3_aa
TRBJ2-7	TRBV6-2/TRBV6-3	NA	CASSGGQGAVYEQYF
TRBJ1-1	TRBV28	NA	CASSLGTGRNTEAFF
TRBJ2-3	TRBV11-3	NA	CASSLGTSGKSDTQYF
TRBJ2-1	TRBV6-5	NA	CASSYSIGTRGNEQFF
TRBJ1-1	TRBV20-1	few	CSASPALTAEAFF
TRBJ2-7	TRBV7-8	NA	CASSLRQGAGQYF
TRBJ1-4	TRBV20-1	NA	CSANDRLGEKLFF
TRBJ1-1	TRBV6-1	NA	CASSEWGDAFF
TRBJ2-3	TRBV28	NA	CASSFAPLAVYTDTQYF
TRBJ2-7	TRBV21-1	NA	CASSTGQRRGGRYEQYF
TRBJ2-7	TRBV20-1	NA	CSAPNPGTGDMEQYF
TRBJ1-2	TRBV24-1	few	CATSDFEGDYGYTF
TRBJ2-3	TRBV27	NA	CASSSTMSPGLAGGTDTQYF
TRBJ1-5	TRBV7-3	NA	CASSFRARWDQPQHF
TRBJ1-2	TRBV15	medium-sized	CATSRAGQDYGYTF
TRBJ1-2	TRBV7-9	NA	CASSPPDTGYGYTF
TRBJ1-5	TRBV20-1	few	CSASSGMSNQPQHF
TRBJ2-5	TRBV29-1	NA	CSVEFGGAETQYF
TRBJ1-5	TRBV19	NA	CASSIKADDQPQHF
TRBJ2-1	TRBV27	once	CASSLSQRLAGSNEQFF
TRBJ2-2	TRBV19	NA	CASSILEGLAGRTGELFF
TRBJ2-2	TRBV19	NA	CASSIAANTGELFF
TRBJ1-1	TRBV2	NA	CASSGRGLMNTEAFF
TRBJ2-3	TRBV27	few	CASRPSAGGRGQYF
TRBJ1-4	TRBV19	NA	CASSIGGQAEKLFF
TRBJ2-3	TRBV14	few	CASSTRLAGPADTQYF
TRBJ2-7	TRBV4-1	NA	CASSHSGLAGLGDEQYF
TRBJ1-6	TRBV9	NA	CASSVGGDSPLHF
TRBJ1-6	TRBV7-8	NA	CASSLARTGRIDNSPLHF
TRBJ2-1	TRBV7-8	NA	CASSLEGGGSGSNEQFF
TRBJ2-3	TRBV12-3/TRBV12-4	once	CASTIERVWGGTDTQYF
TRBJ2-7	TRBV28	NA	CASSLRLAGGLYEQYF
TRBJ2-3	TRBV10-1	NA	CASSESTLGLPVNTQYF
TRBJ1-6	TRBV6-1	NA	CASSDRQGGSPLHF
TRBJ2-1	TRBV7-9	NA	CASGHTNEQFF
TRBJ1-2	TRBV7-2	NA	CASSSSGGYYGYTF
TRBJ1-2	TRBV12-3/TRBV12-4	NA	CASSLGGGRVGYTF
TRBJ2-3	TRBV7-2	NA	CASSLDGGSTDTQYF
TRBJ1-1	TRBV20-1	once	CSASTGQYMNTEAFF
TRBJ2-7	TRBV5-1	medium-sized	CASSSGRGYEQYF
TRBJ2-7	TRBV30	NA	CAWSGDRGGSYEQYF
TRBJ2-5	TRBV11-3	NA	CASSSGGRTKETQYF
TRBJ1-2	TRBV12-3/TRBV12-4	NA	CASSPSRHPNYGYTF
TRBJ1-2	TRBV6-1	NA	CASSEGWSRVDGYTF
TRBJ1-1	TRBV11-3	NA	CASSTLTGGLRRNTEAFF
TRBJ1-1	TRBV7-3	NA	CASSPGQNTEAFF